This TCR beta chain was identified in a study of blood T cell repertoires in COVID-19. Living in roughly 23 US areas, the participants were between about 18 and 100 years of age. Cohorts were determined from participant-reported clinical history. The study recruited exposed participants who had met a COVID-19 case within 2 weeks before entry. In the original processing: The authors estimated nucleated cell counts from reference gene primer amplification. Repertoires were generated with immunoSEQ multiplex PCR, while TCRdb's copy carries only in-frame clones and drops some. V, J and clone size derive from that table, while D and trimming were established from the DNA sequence. The top ten hold under 1.2% of the sample, which has about 350,000 clones, 88% seen once. Sequences were obtained from PBMCs or T cells enriched from blood (not recorded which). This TCR was recovered from a woman between 25 and 40 years old who had been exposed to COVID-19.

CDR3 nucleotides: TGTGCCAGCAGCTTATGGCCCAGGGCAGATACGCAGTATTTT. Translating gives CASSLWPRADTQYF. The chain has TRBV11-3 and TRBJ2-3; tentatively, D is TRBD1 (5 bases). CDR1 and CDR2 (germline): SGHNT, YENEEA. V lost 2 bases, J lost 4 bases, and 10 bases lay in between. There are 14 residues in the CDR3.